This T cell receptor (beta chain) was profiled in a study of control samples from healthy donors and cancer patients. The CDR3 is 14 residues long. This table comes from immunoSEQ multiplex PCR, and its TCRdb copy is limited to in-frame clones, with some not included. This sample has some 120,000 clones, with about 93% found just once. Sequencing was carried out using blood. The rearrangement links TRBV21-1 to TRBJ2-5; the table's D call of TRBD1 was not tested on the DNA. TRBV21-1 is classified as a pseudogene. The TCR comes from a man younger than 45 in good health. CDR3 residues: CASSRGDRVETQYF. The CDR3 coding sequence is TGTGCCAGCAGCAGGGGGGACAGGGTGGAGACCCAGTACTTC.